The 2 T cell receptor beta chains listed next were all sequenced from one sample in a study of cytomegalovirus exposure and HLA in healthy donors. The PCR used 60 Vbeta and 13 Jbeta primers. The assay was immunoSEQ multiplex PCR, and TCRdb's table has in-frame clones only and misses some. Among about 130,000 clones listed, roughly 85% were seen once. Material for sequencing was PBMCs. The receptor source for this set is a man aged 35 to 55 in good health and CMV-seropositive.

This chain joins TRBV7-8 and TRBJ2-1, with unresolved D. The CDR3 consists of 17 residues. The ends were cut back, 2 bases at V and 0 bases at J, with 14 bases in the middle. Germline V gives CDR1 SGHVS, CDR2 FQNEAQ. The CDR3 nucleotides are TGTGCCAGCAGCTTACCCCGGAGAAGCTTCTCCTACAATGAGCAGTTCTTC. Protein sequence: CASSLPRRSFSYNEQFF.

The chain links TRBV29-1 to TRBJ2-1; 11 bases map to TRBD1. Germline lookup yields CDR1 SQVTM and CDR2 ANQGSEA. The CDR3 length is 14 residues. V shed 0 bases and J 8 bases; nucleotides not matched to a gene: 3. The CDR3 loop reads CSVEEGTGGDEQFF. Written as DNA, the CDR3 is TGCAGCGTTGAAGAGGGGACAGGGGGGGATGAGCAGTTCTTC.